A selection of T cell receptor beta chains follows, all from one sample in a study of CD8+ T cells in alopecia areata. TCRdb's copy holds only in-frame clones and misses some; the assay was immunoSEQ multiplex PCR. The sample records more than 150,000 clones, roughly 64% being singletons. The material was CD8+ T cells sorted from blood, obtained at week 24, from a patient treated with tofacitinib. These receptors all stem from a human donor with alopecia areata. CDR3s include the opening cysteine and the closing phenylalanine or tryptophan. D genes are given only for firm matches. Some rows mark clone size as missing; the rest say once, few, many or name a class of expanded clone.

>.|TRBJ1-2|TRBV2|.
TGTGCCAGCAGTGAAGGCCCCTATTCAGGCGGCTACACCTTC
CASSEGPYSGGYTF
>few|TRBJ2-2|TRBV7-3|.
TGTGCCAGCAGCTTATCGGGTCCAGATACCACCGGGGAGCTGTTTTTT
CASSLSGPDTTGELFF
>few|TRBJ2-3|TRBV2|.
TGTGCCAGCAGTGAATCCCCGGCGGCGGGGGCCACAGATACGCAGTATTTT
CASSESPAAGATDTQYF
>.|TRBJ2-5|TRBV7-9|TRBD1
TGTGCCAGCAGCTTTCCATCGGGACAGCAAGAGACCCAGTACTTC
CASSFPSGQQETQYF
>.|TRBJ2-7|TRBV9|.
TGTGCCAGCAGCGTAGGACAGGTGAGCTACGAGCAGTACTTC
CASSVGQVSYEQYF
>.|TRBJ2-5|TRBV7-8|TRBD1
TGTGCCAGCAGCCTTCGGAACAGGGGTGGGGAGACCCAGTACTTC
CASSLRNRGGETQYF
>few|TRBJ2-5|TRBV11-2|.
TGTGCCAGCAGCTTAGACCCCCACCACAGGGTTTACTACCAAGAGACCCAGTACTTC
CASSLDPHHRVYYQETQYF
>.|TRBJ2-7|TRBV10-3|.
TGTGCCATCAGTGGGACTTCCTCCTACGAGCAGTACTTC
CAISGTSSYEQYF
>.|TRBJ1-4|TRBV6-6|TRBD1
TGTGCCAGCAGTGGGACAGTGTTGAATGAAAAACTGTTTTTT
CASSGTVLNEKLFF
>.|TRBJ2-7|TRBV7-9|TRBD1
TGTGCCAGCAGCTGGACAGGGTACGAGCAGTACTTC
CASSWTGYEQYF
>.|TRBJ1-1|TRBV28|.
TGTGCCAGCAGTTTTGGGGGCCTGAACACTGAAGCTTTCTTT
CASSFGGLNTEAFF
>few|TRBJ1-1|TRBV27|TRBD1
TGTGCCAGCAGTTCAGGGGGCAACACTGAAGCTTTCTTT
CASSSGGNTEAFF
>.|TRBJ2-3|TRBV29-1|TRBD2
TGCAGCGTTGTCGTTACGGGGGGGAGCACAGATACGCAGTATTTT
CSVVVTGGSTDTQYF
>.|TRBJ1-5|TRBV5-1|.
TGCGCCAGCAGCTTGGCCCCGGGTTCGAATCAGCCCCAGCATTTT
CASSLAPGSNQPQHF
>few|TRBJ1-2|TRBV30|TRBD1
TGTGCCTGGGGCAGGGGGGATGGCTACACCTTC
CAWGRGDGYTF
>few|TRBJ1-4|TRBV11-3|TRBD1
TGTGCCAGCAGCAAATACAGGGGGCTTGATGAAAAACTGTTTTTT
CASSKYRGLDEKLFF
>.|TRBJ2-1|TRBV7-9|TRBD2
TGTGCCAGCAGCTTCCCTCAGGGGACTAGCGGGGGTTTCAATGAGCAGTTCTTC
CASSFPQGTSGGFNEQFF
>.|TRBJ2-1|TRBV27|.
TGTGCCAGCAGTTTTGGCAGATACAATGAGCAGTTCTTC
CASSFGRYNEQFF
>few|TRBJ2-2|TRBV29-1|.
TGCAGCGTTGCGGGGGCCGCGAACACCGGGGAGCTGTTTTTT
CSVAGAANTGELFF
>few|TRBJ2-4|TRBV13|.
TGTGCCAGCAGCCTAAGGTCCTCAGGGGTTACCAAAAACATTCAGTACTTC
CASSLRSSGVTKNIQYF
>few|TRBJ1-1|TRBV29-1|.
TGCAGCGTAGTACAGGGTTTGAACACTGAAGCTTTCTTT
CSVVQGLNTEAFF
>.|TRBJ2-7|TRBV2|TRBD1
TGTGCCAGCAGTCTCCCGGGGACAGGGGCCGAGCAGTACTTC
CASSLPGTGAEQYF
>few|TRBJ2-7|TRBV9|TRBD1
TGTGCCAGCAGCGTAGCCGCGCAGGGACAGCACGAGCAGTACTTC
CASSVAAQGQHEQYF
>.|TRBJ2-3|TRBV5-1|TRBD2
TGCGCCAGCAGCCCGGGACTAGCGGTCACAGATACGCAGTATTTT
CASSPGLAVTDTQYF
>.|TRBJ1-5|TRBV2|.
TGTGCCAGAGCCCGCTGCCGGCCCCAGCATTTT
CARARCRPQHF
>.|TRBJ1-1|TRBV29-1|.
TGCAGCGTTGGCCGGGTGAACACTGAAGCTTTCTTT
CSVGRVNTEAFF
>.|TRBJ2-7|TRBV29-1|TRBD2
TGCAGCGTTGAGACGGGGGGACTGTACGAGCAGTACTTC
CSVETGGLYEQYF
>.|TRBJ2-2|TRBV5-1|.
TGCGCCAGCACCCAGGAGCGGGAGCTGTTTTTT
CASTQERELFF
>once|TRBJ1-6|TRBV19|.
TGTGCCAGTAGTTTGCGACGGACGAATAATTCACCCCTCCACTTT
CASSLRRTNNSPLHF
>few|TRBJ2-7|TRBV30|.
TGTGCCTGGAGTGCCAGTGCGACCTACGAGCAGTACTTC
CAWSASATYEQYF
>.|TRBJ2-7|TRBV6-5|TRBD1
TGTGCGACTGGGACAGCCTACGAGCAGTACTTC
CATGTAYEQYF
>.|TRBJ2-2|TRBV7-9|.
TGTGCCAGCAGCAACGCCCCCGGGGAGCTGTTTTTT
CASSNAPGELFF
>.|TRBJ1-5|TRBV5-8|.
TGTGCCAGCAGCCCCCTAAGTCAGGGAAGCAATCAGCCCCAGCATTTT
CASSPLSQGSNQPQHF
>few|TRBJ2-5|TRBV28|.
TGTGCCAGCAGCGAAGCTGAAGAGACCCAGTACTTC
CASSEAEETQYF
>.|TRBJ2-1|TRBV7-3|.
TGTGCCAGCAGCTCCGGGGACGTCCACAATGAGCAGTTCTTC
CASSSGDVHNEQFF
>.|TRBJ2-6|TRBV7-2|TRBD1
TGTGCCAGCATCACAGGGGGCTTTGGGGCCAACGTCCTGACTTTC
CASITGGFGANVLTF
>few|TRBJ2-7|TRBV5-1|.
TGCGCCAGCAGCTTATCAGTGGGGGAGAACAGGTTCCCCTACGAGCAGTACTTC
CASSLSVGENRFPYEQYF
>.|TRBJ2-3|TRBV15|.
TGTGCCACCAGCAGTAAACTAATGCCAGATACGCAGTATTTT
CATSSKLMPDTQYF
>few|TRBJ2-3|TRBV25-1|.
TGTGCCAGCAGTGAACACGGCTCCTTCATCCCGCAGTATTTT
CASSEHGSFIPQYF
>.|TRBJ1-4|TRBV29-1|.
TGCAGCGTTGAACGCCAGGGGAGGGGTGAAAAACTGTTTTTT
CSVERQGRGEKLFF
>.|TRBJ1-1|TRBV6-6|.
TGTGCCTTCGCGGTATCCCCATGGCCGAACACTGAAGCTTTCTTT
CAFAVSPWPNTEAFF
>.|TRBJ2-5|TRBV4-1|TRBD2
TGCGCCAGCAGCCAAGAGGGACTACAAGAGACCCAGTACTTC
CASSQEGLQETQYF
>.|TRBJ1-5|TRBV19|.
TGTGCCAGTAGTATTCCAGGGCCCCAGCATTTT
CASSIPGPQHF
>once|TRBJ2-5|TRBV7-6|.
TGTGCCAGCAGCTTAGTGCGCAGCCAAGAGACCCAGTACTTC
CASSLVRSQETQYF
>few|TRBJ2-7|TRBV30|.
TGTGCCTGGAGCATCGGGGACTACGAGCAGTACTTC
CAWSIGDYEQYF
>few|TRBJ2-1|TRBV10-2|TRBD2
TGCGCCAGCAGTGAGTTGACTAGCGGGGCCCTTAGGGATGAGCAGTTCTTC
CASSELTSGALRDEQFF
>.|TRBJ2-3|TRBV27|TRBD1
TGTGCCAGCAGTCGGAGACAGGGAGCACACCTTGATACGCAGTATTTT
CASSRRQGAHLDTQYF
>.|TRBJ2-5|TRBV29-1|.
TGCAGCGTAGCCGACGGGGCCCAGTACTTC
CSVADGAQYF
>.|TRBJ2-5|TRBV12-5|.
TGTGCTAGTGGCCCAGGGTTTGGGGAGACCCAGTACTTC
CASGPGFGETQYF
>few|TRBJ2-5|TRBV6-5|.
TGTGCCAGCAGTCGTCTGGGGGGAACCCAAGAGACCCAGTACTTC
CASSRLGGTQETQYF
>.|TRBJ2-5|TRBV4-2|TRBD1
TGTGCCAGCAGCCACTCCGGGACAGGGGTCACCTCTGAGACCCAGTACTTC
CASSHSGTGVTSETQYF
>few|TRBJ2-3|TRBV30|TRBD1
TGTGCCTGGAGTGCGACAGGGTTTTTAGATACGCAGTATTTT
CAWSATGFLDTQYF
>.|TRBJ2-1|TRBV4-2|.
TGTGCCAGCAGCCAAGGGCAGGGATCCGGGTTCAATGAGCAGTTCTTC
CASSQGQGSGFNEQFF
>.|TRBJ2-7|TRBV29-1|.
TGCAGCGTTGTCGTGCAGGGTGGATCCTACGAGCAGTACTTC
CSVVVQGGSYEQYF
>.|TRBJ2-7|TRBV6-1|.
TGTGCCAGTAGGGGCTCCTACGAGCAGTACTTC
CASRGSYEQYF
>.|TRBJ1-2|TRBV6-1|.
TGTGCCAGCAGGGACATCGGCTATGGCTACACCTTC
CASRDIGYGYTF
>.|TRBJ1-1|TRBV7-9|.
TGTGCCAGCAGCCCCAAGGCCGAGGGAGCTTTCTTT
CASSPKAEGAFF
>.|TRBJ1-1|TRBV4-1|.
TGCGCCAGCAGCTCCCGAGGGGCAGGGGCCTACACTGAAGCTTTCTTT
CASSSRGAGAYTEAFF
>.|TRBJ2-5|TRBV11-2|.
TGTGCCAGCAGCTTAGAAAGACCGGGCCAAGAGACCCAGTACTTC
CASSLERPGQETQYF
>few|TRBJ2-5|TRBV28|.
TGTGCCAGCAGCCCGGCGAGGGGCAGCCAAGAGACCCAGTACTTC
CASSPARGSQETQYF